The 8 T cell receptor beta chains below were found in one sample sequenced in a study of T-cell reconstitution after alpha-beta-depleted transplantation in children. Preparation of the TCRbeta library used unique molecular identifiers. TCRdb called the PCR reads again in MiXCR, with one record for every CDR3 protein. The sample holds about 500,000 distinct CDR3 sequences, approximately 32% seen once. Sequencing used PBMCs from the stem cell graft donor, obtained from the stem cell graft. These receptor sequences come from a human donor who donated a stem cell graft to a child with aplastic anemia.

This clonotype appeared a few times. This chain joins TRBV20-1 and TRBJ1-5; 8 nucleotides match TRBD1. Germline V gene lookup returns CDR1 DFQATT and CDR2 SNEGSKA (reference sequence). The CDR3 is made up of 19 amino acids. J gave up 0 bases and V 4 bases, and 17 bases lay outside the gene matches. CDR3 sequence reads: CSATPQDRERRYSNQPQHF. In nucleotides, the CDR3 is TGCAGTGCTACCCCACAGGACAGGGAGAGGAGGTATAGCAATCAGCCCCAGCATTTT.

This clonotype was detected only a few times. The chain joins TRBV24-1 to TRBJ2-7, with D perhaps matching TRBD1 or TRBD2 (5 bases each). Trimming shortened V by 4 bases and J by 9 bases, and 9 bases separated the two germline ends. The CDR3 extends over 11 amino acids. Germline-derived CDR1 and CDR2 are KGHDR and SFDVKD. The chain's CDR3 is CATSDGTMQYF. The CDR3 region has the DNA TGTGCCACCAGTGACGGGACCATGCAGTACTTC.

This clonotype has a handful of counts. The V and J genes are TRBV20-1 and TRBJ1-3; the match to TRBD1 covers 7 bases. This CDR3 is 12 amino acids long. The V and J ends lost 5 bases and 11 bases, in that order; junction bases with no gene match: 9. The germline V gene encodes CDR1 DFQATT and CDR2 SNEGSKA (reference sequence). The CDR3 sequence is CSAARQGQAIYF. CDR3 DNA sequence: TGCAGTGCTGCTCGACAGGGTCAGGCCATATATTTT.

This clonotype was found a few times. This chain links TRBV9 with TRBJ1-6; D not resolved. The V and J ends lost 3 bases and 10 bases respectively, with 8 bases between them. CDR1 SGDLS and CDR2 YYNGEE come from the germline V gene. The CDR3 spans 12 residues. The CDR3 sequence: CASSEGGSPLHF. The CDR3 DNA reads TGTGCCAGCAGCGAGGGTGGCTCACCCCTCCACTTT.

The V and J genes are TRBV10-3 and TRBJ2-7; no definite D call. In germline, CDR1 is ENHRY, CDR2 SYGVKD. Deletions cut 11 bases from V and 0 bases from J, with 11 bases between. This CDR3 has 12 residues. In nucleotides, the CDR3 is TGTGCCTCAGCATCGACCTCCTACGAGCAGTACTTC. Translating gives CASASTSYEQYF.

The gene calls are TRBV30 and TRBJ2-5, with D possibly being TRBD2 (5 bases). Germline CDR1 GTSNPN, CDR2 SVGIG (reference sequence). The CDR3 loop spans 11 amino acids. CDR3 residues: CTYEGYGTQYF. CDR3 coding DNA: TGTACCTACGAGGGCTACGGGACCCAGTACTTC.

There are a few counts of this clonotype. The rearrangement joins TRBV28 to TRBJ2-7; D gene uncertain. The V gene's germline CDR1 is MDHEN and CDR2 SYDVKM. The CDR3 totals 13 residues. Trimming pared 5 bases from V and 4 bases from J, leaving 12 bases between. The CDR3 DNA reads TGTGCCAGCAGTCCCTCACCGGCATACGAGCAGTACTTC. Translation: CASSPSPAYEQYF.

This clonotype was counted between two and nine times. This chain uses TRBV19 with TRBJ1-1; D perhaps matches TRBD1 (5 bases). The V gene lost 5 bases and the J gene lost 1 base, with 11 bases spanning the gap. CDR3 length: 14 amino acids. Germline CDR1 is LNHDA and CDR2 is SQIVND (reference sequence). As DNA, the CDR3 is TGTGCCAGTAGTTGGGGGGGGTGGAACACTGAAGCTTTCTTT. It is translated as CASSWGGWNTEAFF.